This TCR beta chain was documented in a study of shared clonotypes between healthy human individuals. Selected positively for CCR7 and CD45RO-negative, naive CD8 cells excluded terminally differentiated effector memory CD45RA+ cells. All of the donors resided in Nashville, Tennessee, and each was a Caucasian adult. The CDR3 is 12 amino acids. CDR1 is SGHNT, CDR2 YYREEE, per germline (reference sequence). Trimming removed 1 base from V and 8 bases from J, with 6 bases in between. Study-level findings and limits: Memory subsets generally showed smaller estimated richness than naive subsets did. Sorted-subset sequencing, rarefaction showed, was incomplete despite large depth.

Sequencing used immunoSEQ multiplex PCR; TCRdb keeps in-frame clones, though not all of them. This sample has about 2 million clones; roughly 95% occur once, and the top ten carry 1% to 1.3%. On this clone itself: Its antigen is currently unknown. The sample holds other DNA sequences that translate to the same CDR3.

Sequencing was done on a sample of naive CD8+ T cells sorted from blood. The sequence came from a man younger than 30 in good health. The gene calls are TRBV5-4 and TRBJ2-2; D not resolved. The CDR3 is CASSLSPGELFF. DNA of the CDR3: TGTGCCAGCAGCTTGTCTCCAGGGGAGCTGTTTTTT.